Listed here are 32 T cell receptor delta chains from one sample, sequenced in a study of Vδ1+ human thymocytes. General study points: Highly polyclonal TRG and TRD repertoires with Gaussian CDR3 length distributions appeared in thymus.

The template was reverse-transcribed extracted RNA. The CDR3 regions were amplified by multiplex PCR from V-gene primers to a constant-region primer. TCRdb reprocessed the multiplex PCR reads using CATT. This table holds roughly 25,000 delta-chain clones, around 28% found once. For these TCRs, the target antigens are not known. The sequenced sample was Vdelta1+ gamma-delta thymocytes from the thymus. Subset noted: FACS-sorted CD3+ TCRalphabeta- TCRVdelta1+ TCRVdelta2- thymocytes. The source of these receptors is a boy younger than two who had congenital heart surgery.

This clone was seen ten or more times. The rearrangement joins TRDV1 to TRDJ1; 12 bases line up with TRDD3. Germline CDR1 and CDR2: TSWWSYY and QGS. The ends lost 4 bases at V and 4 bases at J; junction bases unmatched: 34. The CDR3 totals 25 residues. The CDR3 region is CALGVPFLRRPGGYAGLKVFDKLIF. CDR3 bases: TGTGCTCTTGGGGTTCCCTTCCTACGTAGGCCTGGGGGATACGCTGGCCTGAAGGTCTTCGATAAACTCATCTTT.

V gene TRDV1 combines with J gene TRDJ1, with D hard to call. V lost 2 bases and J lost 8, with 21 bases in between. The CDR3 totals 16 residues. Germline assignment: CDR1 TSWWSYY and CDR2 QGS. DNA of the CDR3: TGTGCTCTTGGGGAAGGCTCAATTTACGATCCCTCGAAACTCATCTTT. It translates to CALGEGSIYDPSKLIF.

This clone was observed a few times. The V and J genes are TRDV1 and TRDJ1, with TRDD2 as a possible D gene (5 bases). CDR1 TSWWSYY and CDR2 QGS come from the germline V gene. CDR3 size: 21 residues. V lost 0 bases to trimming and J lost 0 bases, with 26 bases between them. CDR3 amino acids: CALGELRGALAYGGYTDKLIF. CDR3 nucleotides: TGTGCTCTTGGGGAACTCCGGGGTGCCCTCGCCTACGGAGGATACACCGATAAACTCATCTTT.

V usage is TRDV1 and J usage is TRDJ1; a weak D match, TRDD2 (5 bases). Per germline, CDR1 TSWWSYY and CDR2 QGS. V was cut by 5 bases and J by 0 bases, with 19 bases left in between. The CDR3 is made up of 17 amino acids. The CDR3 sequence is CALGPFPPLADTDKLIF. The CDR3 DNA reads as TGTGCTCTTGGGCCTTTTCCTCCCCTGGCTGACACCGATAAACTCATCTTT.

The sample holds a few counts of this clone. The rearrangement joins TRDV1 to TRDJ1; D uncertain. Germline loops: CDR1 TSWWSYY, CDR2 QGS. The CDR3 spans 18 residues. Trimming took off 5 bases at V and 0 bases at J, with 22 bases between the two ends. The DNA for the CDR3 is TGTGCTCTTGGGACAATTCCCACTCCGACACAATACACCGATAAACTCATCTTT. Its translation is CALGTIPTPTQYTDKLIF.

The chain employs TRDV1 and TRDJ1; D could derive from TRDD2 or TRDD3 (6 bases each). V gave up 5 bases and J gave up 1 base, with 20 bases separating them. Germline CDR1 and CDR2: TSWWSYY and QGS. This CDR3 has 17 residues. CDR3: CALGTFLDGYLTDKLIF. DNA of the CDR3: TGTGCTCTTGGGACGTTCCTAGATGGATACCTCACCGATAAACTCATCTTT.

In its sample, this clone was seen a few times. The sample holds other DNA sequences that translate to the same CDR3. The chain has TRDV1 and TRDJ1; 12 nucleotides agree with TRDD3. From germline, CDR1 is TSWWSYY and CDR2 QGS. V shed 6 bases and J 8 bases; nucleotides not matched to a gene: 22. This CDR3 is 19 amino acids long. The chain's CDR3 is CALGPMFPGGYASGQKLIF. The CDR3 DNA is TGTGCTCTTGGTCCTATGTTCCCTGGGGGATACGCTTCAGGTCAAAAACTCATCTTT.

The genes are TRDV1 and TRDJ1; maybe TRDD2 (9 bases). The ends were cut back, 3 bases at V and 8 bases at J, with 28 bases in the middle. The germline V gene has CDR1 TSWWSYY and CDR2 QGS. CDR3 length: 18 residues. CDR3 sequence reads: CALGDPFLRGIWMPKLIF. CDR3 DNA sequence: TGTGCTCTTGGGGACCCCTTCCTACGGGGGATATGGATGCCCAAACTCATCTTT.

This clone appeared a few times. This chain uses TRDV1 with TRDJ1; the match to TRDD3 covers 13 bases. The germline CDR1 and CDR2 sequences are TSWWSYY and QGS. The CDR3 is made up of 20 amino acids. The V gene end was trimmed by 2 bases and the J gene end by 1 base; junction bases not matched to a gene: 13. In nucleotides, the CDR3 is TGTGCTCTTGGGGAAGTAGCCCCCCGACTGGGGGATACGAGCACCGATAAACTCATCTTT. Encoded protein: CALGEVAPRLGDTSTDKLIF.

This clone has more than one count but fewer than ten. The junction shows a germline mismatch at one end, possibly a read error. The V call is TRDV1, the J call TRDJ1; 9 bases fit TRDD3. The length of the CDR3 is 19 residues. The V gene's germline CDR1 is TSWWSYY and CDR2 QGS. In DNA, the CDR3 is TGTGCTCTTGGGAGGCCTTCCTCCTACTGGGGGACCCACCCCGATAAACCCATCTTT. Translation: CALGRPSSYWGTHPDKPIF.

This clone has only a few counts. The chain combines TRDV1 with TRDJ2; 10 nucleotides match TRDD3. The CDR3 consists of 18 residues. The junction had 11 bases not matched to a gene; V was cut back by 3 bases and J by 4 bases. Germline CDR1 and CDR2: TSWWSYY and QGS. The CDR3 sequence is CALGENYGGIRATAQLFF. CDR3 coding DNA: TGTGCTCTTGGGGAGAACTACGGGGGGATACGGGCGACAGCACAACTCTTCTTT.

This rearrangement joins TRDV1 to TRDJ1, with TRDD3 matching 8 bases. Germline V gives CDR1 TSWWSYY, CDR2 QGS. Trimming took 2 bases from V and 8 from J; bases not matched to a gene: 16. The CDR3 runs to 17 residues. The CDR3 bases are TGTGCTCTTGGGGAAGGGTCGTCGATCGGGGGGATAAGAAAACTCATCTTT. This translates into CALGEGSSIGGIRKLIF.

In its sample, this clone was seen a few times. The chain has TRDV1 and TRDJ1, with 8 bases aligning to TRDD3. This CDR3 contains 14 residues. Germline V gives CDR1 TSWWSYY, CDR2 QGS. The V gene end was trimmed by 2 bases and the J gene end by 2 bases; junction bases not matched to a gene: 1. This CDR3 reads CALGEGIRTDKLIF. The CDR3 region has the DNA TGTGCTCTTGGGGAAGGGATACGGACCGATAAACTCATCTTT.

Points on this clone: This may come from a read error, since a much larger clone is one base off. The chain recombines TRDV1 with TRDJ1; D is undetermined. In germline, CDR1 is TSWWSYY, CDR2 QGS. V was shortened by 4 bases and J by 0 bases, with 15 bases between the two germline ends. CDR3 size: 16 residues. The CDR3 loop reads CALGGGRFWYTDKLIF. The CDR3 region has the DNA TGTGCTCTTGGGGGAGGCCGATTTTGGTACACCGATAAACTCATCTTT.

This sequence joins TRDV1 and TRDJ1, with 7 nucleotides matching TRDD3. The V and J ends lost 2 bases and 0 bases, in that order; junction bases with no gene match: 12. Germline V gene sequence: CDR1 TSWWSYY, CDR2 QGS. This CDR3 comprises 18 residues. CDR3 sequence: CALGEEVEGITYTDKLIF. DNA for the CDR3: TGTGCTCTTGGGGAAGAGGTTGAGGGGATAACGTACACCGATAAACTCATCTTT.

Comment on this clone: An end of the junction differs from the germline gene, which may be a read error. This same CDR3 is encoded by further DNA sequences in the sample. The V and J genes are TRDV1 and TRDJ1; TRDD2 might be the D (7 bases). The CDR3 has 24 amino acids. Germline V gene data show CDR1 as TSWWSYY and CDR2 as QGS. CDR3 sequence: CAIGEGYRLPRIGDWVIPHDKLIF. The CDR3 DNA is TGTGCTATTGGGGAAGGGTATCGTCTTCCTAGAATTGGGGACTGGGTGATACCACACGATAAACTCATCTTT.

This chain uses TRDV1 with TRDJ1; maybe TRDD3 (6 bases). The CDR3 length is 23 residues. Germline CDR1 is TSWWSYY and CDR2 is QGS. Between the trimmed V and J ends, which lost 2 bases and 10 bases, there was a span of 44 bases. Written as DNA, the CDR3 is TGTGCTCTTGGGGAAAGGAAAGGGGATGCTCGGCCCGCGAGGGCCCTGGAAGTATGGGGACTCATCTTT. Its translation: CALGERKGDARPARALEVWGLIF.

The chain couples TRDV1 to TRDJ1, with D tentatively TRDD3 (6 bases). The V gene lost 7 bases and the J gene lost 0 bases, with 24 bases spanning the gap. This CDR3 is built from 18 residues. Germline lookup yields CDR1 TSWWSYY and CDR2 QGS. CDR3 amino acids: CALVLPRRGDEHTDKLIF. CDR3 nucleotide sequence: TGTGCTCTTGTTTTACCTCGGCGGGGGGACGAACACACCGATAAACTCATCTTT.

This clone was detected a few times. V is TRDV1 and J is TRDJ1; the match to TRDD3 covers 11 bases. CDR3 size: 21 residues. Germline CDR1 reads TSWWSYY; CDR2 reads QGS. With 5 bases clipped from V and 0 bases from J, the junction kept 20 bases outside the gene matches. The DNA of the CDR3 is TGTGCTCTTGGGAAAACAGGGGTACTGGGGGATAAAATCGCGTACACCGATAAACTCATCTTT. It codes for CALGKTGVLGDKIAYTDKLIF.

Concerning this clone itself: Its ends do not fully match the called genes, so a read error is possible. The V gene is TRDV1, the J gene TRDJ1; TRDD3 matches 7 bases. The CDR3 covers 19 residues. In germline, CDR1 is TSWWSYY, CDR2 QGS. DNA of the CDR3: TGTGCTTTTGGGGAATTGAGCTCCCGCGGACTGGGGTCTCCCGATAAACTCATCTTT. Translated: CAFGELSSRGLGSPDKLIF.

This clone was seen a handful of times. The chain joins TRDV1 to TRDJ1; 11 bases are shared with TRDD3. From germline, CDR1 is TSWWSYY and CDR2 QGS. CDR3 length: 22 residues. The V gene end was trimmed by 1 base and the J gene end by 10 bases; junction bases not matched to a gene: 29. The CDR3 coding sequence is TGTGCTCTTGGGGAACCAAAGGGACTTCCCTGGGGAGGTTTACTGGGGGATAACGGACTCATCTTT. Translation: CALGEPKGLPWGGLLGDNGLIF.

With respect to this clone: The sample has other DNA sequences that encode this CDR3 too. The rearrangement links TRDV1 to TRDJ1; 13 nucleotides line up with TRDD3. The germline gives CDR1 TSWWSYY, CDR2 QGS. CDR3 size: 23 residues. Unmatched junction bases numbered 27, after V lost 5 bases and J lost 3 bases. CDR3 nucleotide sequence: TGTGCTCTTGGGTCCATATGGCAAACTAGGGTACTGGGGGATACGCCCTCGGCCGATAAACTCATCTTT. Translated, it gives CALGSIWQTRVLGDTPSADKLIF.

About this clone itself: The sample holds other DNA sequences that translate to the same CDR3. The chain recombines TRDV1 with TRDJ1; 9 nucleotides align to TRDD2. The CDR3 runs 23 residues. Germline V gives CDR1 TSWWSYY, CDR2 QGS. V trimming: 0 bases; J trimming: 0 bases; junction bases outside the gene matches: 23. The CDR3 coding sequence is TGTGCTCTTGGGGAACTTCTCGCGGCCTTCCTACGATCAGGGGGATCCAACACCGATAAACTCATCTTT. Protein product: CALGELLAAFLRSGGSNTDKLIF.

This clone was picked up a small number of times. The sample carries other DNA sequences with the same CDR3. The chain has TRDV1 and TRDJ1; TRDD3 might be the D (5 bases). CDR1 TSWWSYY and CDR2 QGS come from the germline V gene. The ends were cut back, 1 base at V and 0 bases at J, with 27 bases in the middle. This CDR3 has 21 residues. Here the CDR3 reads CALGEPLTGVSWSVNTDKLIF. Written as DNA, the CDR3 is TGTGCTCTTGGGGAACCCCTAACGGGGGTCTCCTGGTCGGTAAACACCGATAAACTCATCTTT.

This clone was observed a handful of times. Other DNA sequences in the sample encode the same CDR3. The chain uses TRDV1 and TRDJ1, with D perhaps being TRDD2 or TRDD3 (6 bases each). The V and J ends lost 2 bases and 8 bases respectively, with 39 bases between them. The CDR3 runs 22 residues. In germline, CDR1 is TSWWSYY, CDR2 QGS. For the CDR3, the DNA is TGTGCTCTTGGGGAAAGTCACGCCTCTCCTACTTCCCTGGGGCATAAGGGTGGAAAACTCATCTTT. Protein product: CALGESHASPTSLGHKGGKLIF.

Comment on this clone: One base away lies a much larger clone, so this may be a sequencing read error. The sample has other DNA sequences that encode this CDR3 too. This chain uses TRDV1 with TRDJ1; 8 bases agree with TRDD2. The CDR3 loop spans 23 amino acids. In germline, CDR1 is TSWWSYY, CDR2 QGS. V lost 2 bases, J lost 2 bases, and 28 bases stayed unmatched. The DNA for the CDR3 is TGTGCTCTTGGGGAAGTGCCCCTCCCTTCCTATTTACCAACTGGGTTCCTGACCGATAAACTCATCTTT. Translation gives CALGEVPLPSYLPTGFLTDKLIF.

The V and J genes are TRDV1 and TRDJ1, with a weak D call TRDD3 (6 bases). With 3 bases removed from V and 3 bases from J, the gap between germline ends came to 32 bases. Germline-derived CDR1 and CDR2 are TSWWSYY and QGS. The CDR3 has 21 amino acids. This CDR3 reads CALGDTLGFQAPLGMPDKLIF. The CDR3 nucleotides read TGTGCTCTTGGGGATACGCTCGGATTCCAGGCCCCACTGGGCATGCCCGATAAACTCATCTTT.

This clone was seen only a few times. Other DNA sequences from this sample encode an identical CDR3 as well. The chain recombines TRDV1 with TRDJ2; TRDD3 matches 10 bases. The junction had 22 bases not matched to a gene; V was cut back by 3 bases and J by 0 bases. Germline-derived CDR1 and CDR2 are TSWWSYY and QGS. CDR3 size: 23 residues. Written as DNA, the CDR3 is TGTGCTCTTGGGGATCCTGTTCCGCCTATGCCTTGGGGGATACCCGCTTTGACAGCACAACTCTTCTTT. The encoded protein is CALGDPVPPMPWGIPALTAQLFF.

The chain joins TRDV1 to TRDJ1; D perhaps matches TRDD3 (6 bases). This CDR3 region has 22 residues. V lost 3 bases and J lost 1, with 33 bases in between. Germline V gene sequence: CDR1 TSWWSYY, CDR2 QGS. CDR3 DNA sequence: TGTGCTCTTGGGGACCTTGCCCCCCCCTTTACTGGGCCCGCAGGTGTCACCGATAAACTCATCTTT. Amino acids: CALGDLAPPFTGPAGVTDKLIF.

About this clone itself: At one of its ends the junction is not consistent with the germline gene, which may arise from a read error. Other DNA sequences of this sample code for an identical CDR3. V and J are TRDV1 and TRDJ2; 12 bases align to TRDD3. This CDR3 is 21 amino acids long. Germline lookup yields CDR1 TSWWSYY and CDR2 QGS. DNA of the CDR3: TGTGCTCTTGGGGAAGGAATGGGTGGAGGACTGGGGGATACCGGAACAGCGCAACTCTTCTTT. It is translated as CALGEGMGGGLGDTGTAQLFF.

Of note for this clone: Other DNA sequences of this sample code for an identical CDR3. V and J are TRDV1 and TRDJ1; D gene unclear. The ends were cut back, 5 bases at V and 2 bases at J, with 12 bases in the middle. The CDR3 has 14 amino acids. The germline CDR1 and CDR2 sequences are TSWWSYY and QGS. The chain's CDR3 is CALGLRPNTDKLIF. DNA for the CDR3: TGTGCTCTTGGGCTCCGCCCCAATACCGATAAACTCATCTTT.

This clone is judged medium-sized. This chain uses TRDV1 with TRDJ1; the D is unclear. Germline-derived CDR1 and CDR2 are TSWWSYY and QGS. There are 17 residues in the CDR3. V was pared by 3 bases and J by 0 bases, with 17 bases between. The chain's CDR3 is CALGDLSVPYHTDKLIF. Written as DNA, the CDR3 is TGTGCTCTTGGGGACCTTTCCGTACCTTACCACACCGATAAACTCATCTTT.